The TCR beta chain described here comes from a study of blood T cell repertoires in COVID-19. Study in general: The United States, Italy and Spain were the sources of the acute and convalescent COVID-19 samples. In each case, the material was cDNA or gDNA derived from T cells, B-cell-depleted T cells, or PBMCs.

All enrollees were roughly 18 to 89 years old and from approximately 25 US areas. The table came from immunoSEQ multiplex PCR; TCRdb's copy has only in-frame clones and leaves some out. The sample contains about 250,000 clones, roughly 85% of which appear only once. CDR3 length: 15 residues. The V and J ends lost 4 bases and 0 bases respectively, with 7 bases between them. CDR1 is MRHNA, CDR2 SNTAGT, per germline. This chain uses TRBV6-4 with TRBJ1-6, with D unclear. The sample taken for sequencing was PBMCs or T cells enriched from blood (not recorded which). The receptor's source is a woman aged 45 to 65 with acute COVID-19. The CDR3 is CASSGGSSYNSPLHF. The CDR3 nucleotides read TGTGCCAGCAGTGGAGGGAGCTCCTATAATTCACCCCTCCACTTT.